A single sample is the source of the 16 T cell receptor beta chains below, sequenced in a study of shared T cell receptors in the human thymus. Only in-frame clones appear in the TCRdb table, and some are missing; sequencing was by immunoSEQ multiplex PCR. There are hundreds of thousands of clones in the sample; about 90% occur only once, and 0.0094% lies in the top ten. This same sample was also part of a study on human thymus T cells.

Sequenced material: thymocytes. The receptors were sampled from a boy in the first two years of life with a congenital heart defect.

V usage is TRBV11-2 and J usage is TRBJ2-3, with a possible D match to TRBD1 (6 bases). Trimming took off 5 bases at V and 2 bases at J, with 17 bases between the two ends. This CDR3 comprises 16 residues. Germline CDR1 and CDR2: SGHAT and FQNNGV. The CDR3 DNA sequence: TGTGCCAGCAGCCCCCGGGTACAGGGACCCACAGATACGCAGTATTTT. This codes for CASSPRVQGPTDTQYF.

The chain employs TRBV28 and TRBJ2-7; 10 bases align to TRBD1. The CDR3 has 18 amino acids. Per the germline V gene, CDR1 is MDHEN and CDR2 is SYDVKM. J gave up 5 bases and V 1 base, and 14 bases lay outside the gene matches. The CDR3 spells CASSLFAILGQGSDEQYF. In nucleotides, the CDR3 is TGTGCCAGCAGTTTATTCGCCATTTTGGGACAGGGGAGTGACGAGCAGTACTTC.

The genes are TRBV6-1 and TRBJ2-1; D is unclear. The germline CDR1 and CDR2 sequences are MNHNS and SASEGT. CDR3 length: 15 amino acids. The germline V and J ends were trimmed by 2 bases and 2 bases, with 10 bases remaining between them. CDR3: CASSELTSTYNEQFF. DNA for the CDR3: TGTGCCAGCAGTGAACTGACAAGCACCTACAATGAGCAGTTCTTC.

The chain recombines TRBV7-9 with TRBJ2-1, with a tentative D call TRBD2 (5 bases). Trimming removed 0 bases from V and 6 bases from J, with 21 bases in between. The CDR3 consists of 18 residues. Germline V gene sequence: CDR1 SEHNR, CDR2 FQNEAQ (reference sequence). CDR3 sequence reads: CASSLADRRSAYGNEQFF. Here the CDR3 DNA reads TGTGCCAGCAGCTTAGCGGATAGGAGGTCGGCTTACGGCAATGAGCAGTTCTTC.

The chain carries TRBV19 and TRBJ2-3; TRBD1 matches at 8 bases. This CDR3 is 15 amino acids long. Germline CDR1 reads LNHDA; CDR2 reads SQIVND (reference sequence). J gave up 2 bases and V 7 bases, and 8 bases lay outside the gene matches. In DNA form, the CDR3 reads TGTGCCAGTAAAACGACAGGGGCCCTCACAGATACGCAGTATTTT. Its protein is CASKTTGALTDTQYF.

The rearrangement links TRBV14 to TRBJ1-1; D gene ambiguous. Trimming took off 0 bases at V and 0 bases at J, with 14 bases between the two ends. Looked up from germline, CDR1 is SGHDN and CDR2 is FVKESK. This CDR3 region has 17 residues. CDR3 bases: TGTGCCAGCAGCCAAGAAGGAGGTCCGGCAGTGAACACTGAAGCTTTCTTT. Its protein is CASSQEGGPAVNTEAFF.

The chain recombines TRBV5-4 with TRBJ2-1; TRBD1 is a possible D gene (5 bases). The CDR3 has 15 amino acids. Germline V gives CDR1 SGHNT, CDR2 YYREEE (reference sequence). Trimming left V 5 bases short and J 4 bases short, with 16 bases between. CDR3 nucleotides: TGTGCCAGCAGAGGTCCCAGACAGTCATACAATGAGCAGTTCTTC. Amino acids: CASRGPRQSYNEQFF.

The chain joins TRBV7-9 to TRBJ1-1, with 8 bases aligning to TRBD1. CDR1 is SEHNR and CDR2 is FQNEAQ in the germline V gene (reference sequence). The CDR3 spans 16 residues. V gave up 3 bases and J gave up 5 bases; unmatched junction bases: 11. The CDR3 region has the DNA TGTGCCAGCAGCTTCCCAACTCGACAGGGGAGAACTGAAGCTTTCTTT. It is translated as CASSFPTRQGRTEAFF.

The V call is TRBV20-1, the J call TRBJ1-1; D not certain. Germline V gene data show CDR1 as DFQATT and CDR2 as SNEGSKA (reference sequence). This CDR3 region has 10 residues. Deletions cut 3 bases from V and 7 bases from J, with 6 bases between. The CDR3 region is CSASRGEAFF. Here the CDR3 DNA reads TGCAGTGCTAGTCGGGGTGAAGCTTTCTTT.

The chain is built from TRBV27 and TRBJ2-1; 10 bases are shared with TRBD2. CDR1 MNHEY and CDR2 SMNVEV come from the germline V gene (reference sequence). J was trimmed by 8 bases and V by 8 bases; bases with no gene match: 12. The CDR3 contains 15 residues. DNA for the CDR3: TGTGCCAGCTCCCCCCTAGCGGGAGTCGGTCATGAGCAGTTCTTC. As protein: CASSPLAGVGHEQFF.

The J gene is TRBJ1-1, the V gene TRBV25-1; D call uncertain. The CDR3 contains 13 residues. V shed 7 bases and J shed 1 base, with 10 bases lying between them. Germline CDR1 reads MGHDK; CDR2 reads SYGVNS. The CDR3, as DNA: TGTGCCAGCACCGGAGGGCCGAACACTGAAGCTTTCTTT. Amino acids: CASTGGPNTEAFF.

In DNA form, the CDR3 reads TGTGCCACCTCGAACGGTCCGAGCGGGGACCCCTACGAGCAGTACTTC. Translated, it gives CATSNGPSGDPYEQYF. This chain links TRBV27 with TRBJ2-7; 7 bases fit TRBD2. Trimming removed 10 bases from V and 2 bases from J; junction bases left unmatched: 17. Germline CDR1 is MNHEY and CDR2 is SMNVEV (reference sequence). CDR3 length equals 16 residues.

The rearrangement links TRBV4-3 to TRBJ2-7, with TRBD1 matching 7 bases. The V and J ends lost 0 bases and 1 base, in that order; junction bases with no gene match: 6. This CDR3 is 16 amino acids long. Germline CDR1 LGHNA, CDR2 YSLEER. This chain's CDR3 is CASSQERGRGSYEQYF. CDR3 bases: TGCGCCAGCAGCCAAGAAAGGGGCAGGGGGTCCTACGAGCAGTACTTC.

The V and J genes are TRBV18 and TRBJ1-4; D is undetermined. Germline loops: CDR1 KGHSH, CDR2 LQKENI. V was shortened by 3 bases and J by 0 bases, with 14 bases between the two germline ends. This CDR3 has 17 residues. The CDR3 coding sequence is TGTGCCAGCTCACCGGGTCAGCACCGGGCAACTAATGAAAAACTGTTTTTT. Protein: CASSPGQHRATNEKLFF.

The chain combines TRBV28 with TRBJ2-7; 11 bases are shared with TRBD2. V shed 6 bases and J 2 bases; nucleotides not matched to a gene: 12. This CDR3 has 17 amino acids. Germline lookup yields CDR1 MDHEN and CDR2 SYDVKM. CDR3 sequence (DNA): TGTGCCAGCAGCCCGCACCTCACTAGCGGGAGACCCTACGAGCAGTACTTC. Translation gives CASSPHLTSGRPYEQYF.

CDR3 protein: CASSQGSQGDGNYGYTF. The CDR3 DNA reads TGTGCCAGCAGCCAAGGCTCACAGGGTGACGGTAACTATGGCTACACCTTC. The chain has TRBV14 and TRBJ1-2; weak D call: TRBD1 (6 bases). The CDR3 sequence is 17 residues long. Trimming removed 1 base from V and 1 base from J, with 16 bases in between. In germline, CDR1 is SGHDN, CDR2 FVKESK.